The clone carrying this T cell receptor beta chain was detected once. Its antigen is not known. This entry is derived from a study of cytomegalovirus exposure and HLA in healthy donors. Study background: The roughly 110 validation repertoires used the same platform as the 650 to 750 first-cohort repertoires, a later analysis reported. General study points: Among TCR beta chains, those listed as cytomegalovirus-associated numbered under 200. While the bulk of TCR sequences proved rare, some public TCRs turned up in many donors.

The CDR3 sequence is 12 residues long. In germline, CDR1 is SNHLY, CDR2 FYNNEI. Trimming left V 7 bases short and J 1 base short, with 6 bases between. The donors were members of the validation cohort comprising over 100 subjects, separate from the roughly 650-subject first cohort. Some clones are missing from TCRdb's copy, which holds only in-frame ones; the method was immunoSEQ multiplex PCR. In the table there are some 180,000 clones, roughly 86% of which are singletons. Sample: PBMCs. The receptor comes from a man aged 25-45 years in good health and CMV-seropositive. This rearrangement joins TRBV2 to TRBJ2-3; perhaps TRBD1 as D (6 bases). The CDR3 protein is CASNRGTDTQYF. The CDR3 bases are TGTGCCAGCAACAGGGGCACAGATACGCAGTATTTT.